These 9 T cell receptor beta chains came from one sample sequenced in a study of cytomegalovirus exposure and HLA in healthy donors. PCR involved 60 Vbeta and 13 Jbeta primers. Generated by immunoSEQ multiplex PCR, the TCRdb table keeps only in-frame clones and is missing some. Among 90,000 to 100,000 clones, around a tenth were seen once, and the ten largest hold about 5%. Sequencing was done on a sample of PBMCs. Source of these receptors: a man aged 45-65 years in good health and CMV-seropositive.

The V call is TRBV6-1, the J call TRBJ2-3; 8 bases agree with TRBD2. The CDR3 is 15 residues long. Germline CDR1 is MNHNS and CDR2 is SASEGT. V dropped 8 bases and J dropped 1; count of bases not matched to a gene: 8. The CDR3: CASRGGLWGTDTQYF. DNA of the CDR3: TGTGCCAGCCGGGGGGGGCTATGGGGCACAGATACGCAGTATTTT.

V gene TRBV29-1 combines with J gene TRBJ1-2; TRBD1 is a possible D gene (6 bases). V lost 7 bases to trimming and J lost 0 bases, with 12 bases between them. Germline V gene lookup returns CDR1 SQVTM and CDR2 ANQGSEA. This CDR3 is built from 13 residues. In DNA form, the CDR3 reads TGCAGCGCTGGGCAGGGGCCTAACTATGGCTACACCTTC. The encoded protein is CSAGQGPNYGYTF.

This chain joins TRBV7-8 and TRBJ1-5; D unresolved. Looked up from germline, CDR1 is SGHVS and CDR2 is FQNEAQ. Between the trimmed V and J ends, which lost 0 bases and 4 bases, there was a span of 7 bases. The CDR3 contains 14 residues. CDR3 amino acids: CASSLARGNQPQHF. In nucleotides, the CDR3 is TGTGCCAGCAGCTTAGCGAGAGGAAATCAGCCCCAGCATTTT.

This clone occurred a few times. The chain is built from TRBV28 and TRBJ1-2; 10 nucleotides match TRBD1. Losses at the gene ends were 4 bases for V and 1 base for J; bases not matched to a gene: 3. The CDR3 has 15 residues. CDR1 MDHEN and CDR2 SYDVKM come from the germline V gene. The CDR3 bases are TGTGCCAGCAGTTCCTGGACAGGGGGTAACTATGGCTACACCTTC. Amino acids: CASSSWTGGNYGYTF.

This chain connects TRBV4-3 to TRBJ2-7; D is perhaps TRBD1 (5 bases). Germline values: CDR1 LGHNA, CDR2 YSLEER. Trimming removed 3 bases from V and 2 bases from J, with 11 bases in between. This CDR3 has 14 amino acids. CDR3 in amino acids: CASSQEQDTYEQYF. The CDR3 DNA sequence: TGCGCCAGCAGCCAGGAACAGGACACCTACGAGCAGTACTTC.

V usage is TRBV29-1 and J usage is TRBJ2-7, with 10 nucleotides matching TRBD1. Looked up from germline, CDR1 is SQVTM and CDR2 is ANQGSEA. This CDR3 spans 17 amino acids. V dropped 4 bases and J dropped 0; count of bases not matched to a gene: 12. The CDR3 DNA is TGCAGCGTTGGTCGGGGGACAGGGGACTCGGGCTCCTACGAGCAGTACTTC. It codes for CSVGRGTGDSGSYEQYF.

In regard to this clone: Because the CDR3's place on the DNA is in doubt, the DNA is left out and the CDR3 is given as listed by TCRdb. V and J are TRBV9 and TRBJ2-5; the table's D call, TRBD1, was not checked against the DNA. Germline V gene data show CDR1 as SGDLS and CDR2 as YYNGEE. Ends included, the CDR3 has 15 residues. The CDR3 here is CASSVDSGQGRTQYF.

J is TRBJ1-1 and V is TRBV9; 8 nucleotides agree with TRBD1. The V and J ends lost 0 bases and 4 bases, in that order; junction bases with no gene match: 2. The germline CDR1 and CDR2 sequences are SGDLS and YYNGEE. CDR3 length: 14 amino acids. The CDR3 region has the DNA TGTGCCAGCAGCGTAGTTGGACAGGGCACTGAAGCTTTCTTT. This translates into CASSVVGQGTEAFF. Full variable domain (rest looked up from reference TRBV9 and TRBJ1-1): DSGVTQTPKHLITATGQRVTLRCSPRSGDLSVYWYQQSLDQGLQFLIQYYNGEERAKGNILERFSAQQFPDLHSELNLSSLELGDSALYFCASSVVGQGTEAFFGQGTRLTVV.

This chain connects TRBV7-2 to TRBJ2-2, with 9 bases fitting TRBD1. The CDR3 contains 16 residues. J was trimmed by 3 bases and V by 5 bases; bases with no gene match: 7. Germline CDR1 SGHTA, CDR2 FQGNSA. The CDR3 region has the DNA TGTGCCAGCAGCCCCCCCCGGACAGGGGACACCGGGGAGCTGTTTTTT. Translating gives CASSPPRTGDTGELFF. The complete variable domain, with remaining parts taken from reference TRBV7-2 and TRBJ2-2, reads GAGVSQSPSNKVTEKGKDVELRCDPISGHTALYWYRQSLGQGLEFLIYFQGNSAPDKSGLPSDRFSAERTGGSVSTLTIQRTQQEDSAVYLCASSPPRTGDTGELFFGEGSRLTVL.